This is a list of T cell receptor beta chains from one sample in a study of blood T cell repertoires in COVID-19. Data came from immunoSEQ multiplex PCR; TCRdb stores just in-frame clones and leaves some out. The sample contains hundreds of thousands of clones, about 89% of which appear only once. Sequenced input: peripheral blood. These receptors were taken from a man aged 60-69 years who had recovered from COVID-19. Both conserved end residues are part of each CDR3. D genes are given only for firm matches. Size is omitted from some rows. Given values are once, few, many or a class for expanded clones.

CDR3 DNA: TGTGCCAGCAGAGCGCCTGGGGCCAACGTCCTGACTTTC
CDR3 protein: CASRAPGANVLTF
D gene: .
V gene: TRBV5-8
J gene: TRBJ2-6
clone size: .

CDR3 DNA: TGTGCCAGCAGTGAGGGAGGGGGGGGAAAAGAGACCCAGTACTTC
CDR3 protein: CASSEGGGGKETQYF
D gene: .
V gene: TRBV2
J gene: TRBJ2-5
clone size: .

CDR3 DNA: TGTGCTAGCAGCTTAGATTGGGCAGGGGAGCAGTACTTC
CDR3 protein: CASSLDWAGEQYF
D gene: .
V gene: TRBV7-7
J gene: TRBJ2-7
clone size: .

CDR3 DNA: TGTGCCAGCACGCGGGACAGGGATCAGCCCCAGCATTTT
CDR3 protein: CASTRDRDQPQHF
D gene: TRBD1
V gene: TRBV2
J gene: TRBJ1-5
clone size: .

CDR3 DNA: TGTGCCAGTAGTCCCAACAGTAATAATTCACCCCTCCACTTT
CDR3 protein: CASSPNSNNSPLHF
D gene: .
V gene: TRBV19
J gene: TRBJ1-6
clone size: few

CDR3 DNA: TGCAGCGTCCGGACTAGCGCAGCAGATACGCAGTATTTT
CDR3 protein: CSVRTSAADTQYF
D gene: TRBD2
V gene: TRBV29-1
J gene: TRBJ2-3
clone size: .

CDR3 DNA: TGTGCCAGCTCACGAGGGAATAGCAATCAGCCCCAGCATTTT
CDR3 protein: CASSRGNSNQPQHF
D gene: .
V gene: TRBV18
J gene: TRBJ1-5
clone size: .

CDR3 DNA: TGTGCCAGCAGTTACCTTGGACACAACTATGGCTACACCTTC
CDR3 protein: CASSYLGHNYGYTF
D gene: .
V gene: TRBV6-6
J gene: TRBJ1-2
clone size: .

CDR3 DNA: TGTGCCAGCAGTTATTCAGGGACATCTTCCTACGAGCAGTACTTC
CDR3 protein: CASSYSGTSSYEQYF
D gene: .
V gene: TRBV6-2/TRBV6-3
J gene: TRBJ2-7
clone size: .

CDR3 DNA: TGTGCCAGCAGCCAAAACCCCTCGATTAGCTCTGGAAACACCATATATTTT
CDR3 protein: CASSQNPSISSGNTIYF
D gene: .
V gene: TRBV7-9
J gene: TRBJ1-3
clone size: .

CDR3 DNA: TGTGCCAGTAACGACAGGGGACTGGGCGAGCAGTACTTC
CDR3 protein: CASNDRGLGEQYF
D gene: TRBD1
V gene: TRBV19
J gene: TRBJ2-7
clone size: .

CDR3 DNA: TGTGCCACCAGTGACCGGGACAGGGCCTATGGCTACACCTTC
CDR3 protein: CATSDRDRAYGYTF
D gene: TRBD1
V gene: TRBV24-1
J gene: TRBJ1-2
clone size: once

CDR3 DNA: TGTGCCAGCAGCTCCGGTGGGGCTGGCACAGATACGCAGTATTTT
CDR3 protein: CASSSGGAGTDTQYF
D gene: .
V gene: TRBV7-3
J gene: TRBJ2-3
clone size: once

CDR3 DNA: TGTGCCAGCTCACCACTGAAGTTAGACTATGGCTACACCTTC
CDR3 protein: CASSPLKLDYGYTF
D gene: .
V gene: TRBV18
J gene: TRBJ1-2
clone size: .

CDR3 DNA: TGTGCCAGCAGTTTTGGCGGGGGGGCGTTCGAGCAGTTCTTC
CDR3 protein: CASSFGGGAFEQFF
D gene: TRBD2
V gene: TRBV7-8
J gene: TRBJ2-1
clone size: .

CDR3 DNA: TGCGCCAGCAGCCAAACCGGGACAGGGTCTTTCGTCTATGGCTACACCTTC
CDR3 protein: CASSQTGTGSFVYGYTF
D gene: TRBD1
V gene: TRBV4-1
J gene: TRBJ1-2
clone size: .

CDR3 DNA: TGTGCCAGCTCAAAAGGGGACAGGGTACCGTACGAGCAGTACTTC
CDR3 protein: CASSKGDRVPYEQYF
D gene: TRBD1
V gene: TRBV18
J gene: TRBJ2-7
clone size: .

CDR3 DNA: TGTGCCAGCAGTTTGGCAGTTAAGACCTACGAGCAGTACTTC
CDR3 protein: CASSLAVKTYEQYF
D gene: .
V gene: TRBV27
J gene: TRBJ2-7
clone size: .

CDR3 DNA: TGTGCCAGCAGCACGAAGGGGGGGTTCACCTACAATGAGCAGTTCTTC
CDR3 protein: CASSTKGGFTYNEQFF
D gene: .
V gene: TRBV7-2
J gene: TRBJ2-1
clone size: .

CDR3 DNA: TGCAGTGCTAGTCCGCCAGGGGTGTACGAGCAGTACTTC
CDR3 protein: CSASPPGVYEQYF
D gene: .
V gene: TRBV20-1
J gene: TRBJ2-7
clone size: .

CDR3 DNA: TGTGCCTGGGGGCGGGGGGCCTCTAATGAAAAACTGTTTTTT
CDR3 protein: CAWGRGASNEKLFF
D gene: .
V gene: TRBV30
J gene: TRBJ1-4
clone size: .

CDR3 DNA: TGCGCCAGCAGCTTGGAGTACAGCAGTTTAGGTGGCTACACCTTC
CDR3 protein: CASSLEYSSLGGYTF
D gene: .
V gene: TRBV5-1
J gene: TRBJ1-2
clone size: few

CDR3 DNA: TGTGCCAGCAGCCCTAGGGGGCGCACAGATACGCAGTATTTT
CDR3 protein: CASSPRGRTDTQYF
D gene: TRBD1
V gene: TRBV5-6
J gene: TRBJ2-3
clone size: .

CDR3 DNA: TGTGCCAGCAGTTACTCCGCCCTTGGGAGTTCACCCCTCCACTTT
CDR3 protein: CASSYSALGSSPLHF
D gene: .
V gene: TRBV6-5
J gene: TRBJ1-6
clone size: .

CDR3 DNA: TGTGCCAGCAGTTCGGGACAGGGGGCTCAATCGGATACGCAGTATTTT
CDR3 protein: CASSSGQGAQSDTQYF
D gene: TRBD1
V gene: TRBV6-5
J gene: TRBJ2-3
clone size: .

CDR3 DNA: TGTGCCAGCAGCCCGCCGACCCGGGACAGCCTCTATGGCTACACCTTC
CDR3 protein: CASSPPTRDSLYGYTF
D gene: TRBD1
V gene: TRBV28
J gene: TRBJ1-2
clone size: .

CDR3 DNA: TGTGCCAGCAGAAACGACGGGACAGTCAATGAAAAACTGTTTTTT
CDR3 protein: CASRNDGTVNEKLFF
D gene: TRBD1
V gene: TRBV6-6
J gene: TRBJ1-4
clone size: .

CDR3 DNA: TGTGCCAGCAGCAAAAAACTTGGACTAGCGGGTATCCCAGATACGCAGTATTTT
CDR3 protein: CASSKKLGLAGIPDTQYF
D gene: TRBD2
V gene: TRBV7-3
J gene: TRBJ2-3
clone size: .

CDR3 DNA: TGTGCCAGCAGCTTAGAGCAGTCCGCCACAGATACGCAGTATTTT
CDR3 protein: CASSLEQSATDTQYF
D gene: .
V gene: TRBV11-3
J gene: TRBJ2-3
clone size: .

CDR3 DNA: TGTGCCAGCTCACCACCCGGCAGGGGAAGCAATCAGCCCCAGCATTTT
CDR3 protein: CASSPPGRGSNQPQHF
D gene: .
V gene: TRBV18
J gene: TRBJ1-5
clone size: .

CDR3 DNA: TGTGCCAGCAGAGCCACAGCAACTAATGAAAAACTGTTTTTT
CDR3 protein: CASRATATNEKLFF
D gene: .
V gene: TRBV7-9
J gene: TRBJ1-4
clone size: .

CDR3 DNA: TGTGCCAGCAGCTTGGTCGGGGTTTCTAGCACAGATACGCAGTATTTT
CDR3 protein: CASSLVGVSSTDTQYF
D gene: .
V gene: TRBV7-9
J gene: TRBJ2-3
clone size: .

CDR3 DNA: TGTGCCACCAGTGAAACCGGGACAGGGGTTTACAATGAGCAGTTCTTC
CDR3 protein: CATSETGTGVYNEQFF
D gene: TRBD1
V gene: TRBV24-1
J gene: TRBJ2-1
clone size: .

CDR3 DNA: TGTGCCAGCAGCCCGCGGGGGACAGATACGCAGTATTTT
CDR3 protein: CASSPRGTDTQYF
D gene: TRBD2
V gene: TRBV7-8
J gene: TRBJ2-3
clone size: .

CDR3 DNA: TGTGCCAGCAGCTTGAGGGACAGCACCTACGAGCAGTACTTC
CDR3 protein: CASSLRDSTYEQYF
D gene: TRBD1
V gene: TRBV5-5
J gene: TRBJ2-7
clone size: .

CDR3 DNA: TGTGCCAGCAGCCAAGATGCCGGGGGAAGCAATCAGCCCCAGCATTTT
CDR3 protein: CASSQDAGGSNQPQHF
D gene: .
V gene: TRBV3-1/TRBV3-2
J gene: TRBJ1-5
clone size: .

CDR3 DNA: TGTGCCACCAGCAGAGGCCGGACAGGGAAGTACGAGCAGTACTTC
CDR3 protein: CATSRGRTGKYEQYF
D gene: TRBD1
V gene: TRBV15
J gene: TRBJ2-7
clone size: .

CDR3 DNA: TGCGCCAGCAGCTATCAAGATACGCAGTATTTT
CDR3 protein: CASSYQDTQYF
D gene: .
V gene: TRBV5-1
J gene: TRBJ2-3
clone size: .

CDR3 DNA: TGTGCCAGCAGCTCCGGGACAGTTAGCAATCAGCCCCAGCATTTT
CDR3 protein: CASSSGTVSNQPQHF
D gene: TRBD1
V gene: TRBV7-8
J gene: TRBJ1-5
clone size: .

CDR3 DNA: TGTGCCAGCAGCGTCCCCTACAGGGGGCGCCTCGAGCAGTACTTC
CDR3 protein: CASSVPYRGRLEQYF
D gene: TRBD1
V gene: TRBV6-5
J gene: TRBJ2-7
clone size: .

CDR3 DNA: TGTGCCACCAGTGTAATTGCGGGGGCTTACGAGCAGTACTTC
CDR3 protein: CATSVIAGAYEQYF
D gene: .
V gene: TRBV24-1
J gene: TRBJ2-7
clone size: .

CDR3 DNA: TGCGCCAGCACATTGGGAGGAGACAACAATGAGCAGTTCTTC
CDR3 protein: CASTLGGDNNEQFF
D gene: .
V gene: TRBV5-1
J gene: TRBJ2-1
clone size: .

CDR3 DNA: TGCGCCAGCAGCCAAGGAGGGGGCCATGGCTACACCTTC
CDR3 protein: CASSQGGGHGYTF
D gene: TRBD1
V gene: TRBV4-3
J gene: TRBJ1-2
clone size: once

CDR3 DNA: TGTGCCAGCAGTTACAGAGGACAGGGGGCTCCCGAGCAGTACTTC
CDR3 protein: CASSYRGQGAPEQYF
D gene: TRBD1
V gene: TRBV6-5
J gene: TRBJ2-7
clone size: once

CDR3 DNA: TGTGCCAGCAGTGAAGCAAGGAGGGCGAGATACAATGAGCAGTTCTTC
CDR3 protein: CASSEARRARYNEQFF
D gene: .
V gene: TRBV6-1
J gene: TRBJ2-1
clone size: .

CDR3 DNA: TGTGCCAGTAGGGAGCTCCTCTGGGGCTACACCTTC
CDR3 protein: CASRELLWGYTF
D gene: .
V gene: TRBV19
J gene: TRBJ1-2
clone size: .

CDR3 DNA: TGTGCCAGCAGCCCGCGAGGTCGTAATTCACCCCTCCACTTT
CDR3 protein: CASSPRGRNSPLHF
D gene: .
V gene: TRBV11-1
J gene: TRBJ1-6
clone size: once

CDR3 DNA: TGTGCCAGTAGTTCAGGGATTTTGAACACTGAAGCTTTCTTT
CDR3 protein: CASSSGILNTEAFF
D gene: .
V gene: TRBV19
J gene: TRBJ1-1
clone size: .

CDR3 DNA: TGCGCCAGCAGCTTGGAGCTAGCGGGAGGCGAACAAGAGACCCAGTACTTC
CDR3 protein: CASSLELAGGEQETQYF
D gene: TRBD2
V gene: TRBV5-1
J gene: TRBJ2-5
clone size: .

CDR3 DNA: TGTGCCAGCAGCCCATCCGGGACAGGGGGGATGTTAGGCAATGAAAAACTGTTTTTT
CDR3 protein: CASSPSGTGGMLGNEKLFF
D gene: TRBD1
V gene: TRBV11-2
J gene: TRBJ1-4
clone size: .

CDR3 DNA: TGTGCCAGTAGTATTGAGGAGGGAGAGCAGTTCTTC
CDR3 protein: CASSIEEGEQFF
D gene: .
V gene: TRBV19
J gene: TRBJ2-1
clone size: .

CDR3 DNA: TGTGCCACCAGTCTACCTCAGGGGGCGCGCTACGAGCAGTACTTC
CDR3 protein: CATSLPQGARYEQYF
D gene: TRBD1
V gene: TRBV24-1
J gene: TRBJ2-7
clone size: .

CDR3 DNA: TGTGCCAGCAGCCACGGGACAGGGGGCGCAGGGGAGCTGTTTTTT
CDR3 protein: CASSHGTGGAGELFF
D gene: TRBD1
V gene: TRBV4-2
J gene: TRBJ2-2
clone size: .

CDR3 DNA: TGTGCCAGCAGCCTACCTCTTGACTATGAGCAGTTCTTC
CDR3 protein: CASSLPLDYEQFF
D gene: .
V gene: TRBV7-8
J gene: TRBJ2-1
clone size: .

CDR3 DNA: TGTGCCAGCAGTTACAGCGGGACAGGGTACAATGAGCAGTTCTTC
CDR3 protein: CASSYSGTGYNEQFF
D gene: TRBD1
V gene: TRBV6-5
J gene: TRBJ2-1
clone size: .